These 31 T cell receptor beta chains were all obtained from the same sample, sequenced in a study of cytomegalovirus exposure and HLA in healthy donors. The primer mix had 60 Vbeta and 13 Jbeta primers. Only in-frame clones appear in the TCRdb table, and some are missing; sequencing was by immunoSEQ multiplex PCR. This table holds approximately 140,000 clones, 73% found once. Sequenced input: PBMCs. Every receptor here comes from a human donor in good health.

The chain combines TRBV7-8 with TRBJ2-3; D might be TRBD2 (7 bases). The CDR3 extends over 15 amino acids. V was clipped by 5 bases and J by 8 bases, with 20 bases between them. The V gene's germline CDR1 is SGHVS and CDR2 FQNEAQ. Written as DNA, the CDR3 is TGTGCCAGCAGCACTGGGGGGGCCCGCAGTGGTACGCAGTATTTT. Translation: CASSTGGARSGTQYF.

The chain combines TRBV19 with TRBJ2-7; 8 bases are shared with TRBD2. This CDR3 is 15 amino acids long. From germline, CDR1 is LNHDA and CDR2 SQIVND (reference sequence). J gave up 7 bases and V 3 bases, and 11 bases lay outside the gene matches. Here the CDR3 DNA reads TGTGCCAGTAGTATTAAGGTAGCGGGGTCTGGAGAGCAGTACTTC. It encodes CASSIKVAGSGEQYF.

The V call is TRBV15, the J call TRBJ1-5; D perhaps matches TRBD1 (5 bases). The CDR3 runs to 12 residues. V lost 1 base and J lost 7, with 5 bases in between. From germline, CDR1 is LNHNV and CDR2 YYDKDF (reference sequence). CDR3 residues: CATSRGQQPQHF. The CDR3 DNA follows: TGTGCCACCAGCAGAGGACAGCAGCCCCAGCATTTT. Full variable domain (outside the CDR3, taken from reference TRBV15 and TRBJ1-5): DAMVIQNPRYQVTQFGKPVTLSCSQTLNHNVMYWYQQKSSQAPKLLFHYYDKDFNNEADTPDNFQSRRPNTSFCFLDIRSPGLGDTAMYLCATSRGQQPQHFGDGTRLSIL.

The CDR3 DNA follows: TGTGCCAGCAGTGAGACTGCAGTCGGTGAGCAGTTCTTC. Residues: CASSETAVGEQFF. The rearrangement uses TRBV6-4 and TRBJ2-1; D gene unclear. This CDR3 has 13 amino acids. Germline CDR1 and CDR2: MRHNA and SNTAGT. V was pared by 3 bases and J by 9 bases, with 12 bases between.

The chain couples TRBV29-1 to TRBJ2-1; TRBD2 matches at 11 bases. The CDR3 is 13 amino acids. Per the germline V gene, CDR1 is SQVTM and CDR2 is ANQGSEA. The ends lost 7 bases at V and 7 bases at J; junction bases unmatched: 6. This chain's CDR3 is CSETSGVMNEQFF. The CDR3 DNA sequence: TGCAGCGAGACTAGCGGGGTCATGAATGAGCAGTTCTTC.

The V gene is TRBV19, the J gene TRBJ1-6; D gene ambiguous. The CDR3 length is 17 residues. Trimming took off 6 bases at V and 11 bases at J, with 26 bases between the two ends. The germline V gene encodes CDR1 LNHDA and CDR2 SQIVND (reference sequence). This chain's CDR3 is CASSISPAGKLSAPLHF. CDR3 sequence (DNA): TGTGCCAGTAGCATCTCCCCGGCGGGGAAACTTAGTGCACCCCTCCACTTT.

The chain joins TRBV7-9 to TRBJ1-5; the D is unclear. V was trimmed by 4 bases and J by 7 bases, leaving 17 bases between them. This CDR3 comprises 15 residues. CDR1 is SEHNR, CDR2 FQNEAQ, per germline (reference sequence). The CDR3 bases are TGTGCCAGCAGCTCGACCGGGAGTTCCATCCAGCCCCAGCATTTT. Translation gives CASSSTGSSIQPQHF. The full variable domain, completed using reference TRBV7-9 and TRBJ1-5, is DTGVSQNPRHKITKRGQNVTFRCDPISEHNRLYWYRQTLGQGPEFLTYFQNEAQLEKSRLLSDRFSAERPKGSFSTLEIQRTEQGDSAMYLCASSSTGSSIQPQHFGDGTRLSIL.

At least ten counts were recorded for this clone. The chain couples TRBV21-1 to TRBJ2-7; TRBD1, the table's D call, lacks a check against the DNA. TRBV21-1 is a pseudogene segment. The CDR3 totals 16 residues. The chain's CDR3 is CASALFVCRVGYEQYF. In DNA form, the CDR3 reads TGTGCCAGCGCCCTTTTTGTTTGCAGGGTAGGATACGAGCAGTACTTC.

V is TRBV29-1 and J is TRBJ1-5; D gene unclear. This CDR3 spans 13 amino acids. Germline values: CDR1 SQVTM, CDR2 ANQGSEA. V lost 4 bases and J 3 bases, leaving 10 bases between the germline ends. CDR3 sequence (DNA): TGCAGCGTTGGAGGCGCACTCAATCAGCCCCAGCATTTT. Translating gives CSVGGALNQPQHF. Variable domain in full (rest from reference TRBV29-1 and TRBJ1-5): SAVISQKPSRDICQRGTSLTIQCQVDSQVTMMFWYRQQPGQSLTLIATANQGSEATYESGFVIDKFPISRPNLTFSTLTVSNMSPEDSSIYLCSVGGALNQPQHFGDGTRLSIL.

This clone was counted a single time. This chain connects TRBV30 to TRBJ2-7, with D maybe TRBD2 (5 bases). Germline CDR1 reads GTSNPN; CDR2 reads SVGIG (reference sequence). This CDR3 region has 14 residues. V was clipped by 5 bases and J by 7 bases, with 21 bases between them. CDR3 sequence reads: CAWDEGATTGEQYF. CDR3 coding DNA: TGTGCCTGGGATGAGGGAGCTACCACGGGGGAGCAGTACTTC.

V gene TRBV18 combines with J gene TRBJ2-2, with D tentatively TRBD1 (5 bases). The CDR3 runs 15 residues. The germline V gene has CDR1 KGHSH and CDR2 LQKENI. Trimming took off 3 bases at V and 2 bases at J, with 10 bases between the two ends. CDR3 sequence: CASSPPTGNTGELFF. CDR3 coding DNA: TGTGCCAGCTCACCTCCCACAGGAAACACCGGGGAGCTGTTTTTT.

This clone occurred a few times. The CDR3 region is CAWNVRGNYGYTF. The CDR3 nucleotides are TGTGCCTGGAACGTCAGGGGGAACTATGGCTACACCTTC. The chain combines TRBV30 with TRBJ1-2; the match to TRBD1 covers 7 bases. The CDR3 contains 13 residues. V was clipped by 4 bases and J by 2 bases; unmatched bases: 4. Per germline, CDR1 GTSNPN and CDR2 SVGIG (reference sequence).

The chain recombines TRBV4-1 with TRBJ2-3; unclear D gene. Germline CDR1 and CDR2: MGHRA and YSYEKL. Trimming removed 1 base from V and 2 bases from J, with 7 bases in between. CDR3 length equals 14 residues. In nucleotides, the CDR3 is TGCGCCAGCAGCCAAGTCTATCCCACAGATACGCAGTATTTT. Its protein product is CASSQVYPTDTQYF.

The chain couples TRBV5-1 to TRBJ2-2, with 8 bases that match TRBD2. After removal of 3 bases from V and 2 bases from J, the junction contained 6 bases not matched to a gene. CDR1 and CDR2 (germline): SGHRS, YFSETQ. The CDR3 covers 16 residues. CDR3 nucleotides: TGCGCCAGCAGCTCGGGGGGGGCGCAAAACACCGGGGAGCTGTTTTTT. It specifies CASSSGGAQNTGELFF.

A single count supports this clone. The chain recombines TRBV25-1 with TRBJ2-1; 8 nucleotides match TRBD2. The J segment lost 7 bases and the V segment lost 0 bases, leaving 8 bases of the junction unmatched. The CDR3 is 16 amino acids. Germline assignment: CDR1 MGHDK and CDR2 SYGVNS. Here the CDR3 DNA reads TGTGCCAGCAGTGAATATTTCGTGGCTAGCGGGAATGAGCAGTTCTTC. Its translation: CASSEYFVASGNEQFF.

The V gene is TRBV19, the J gene TRBJ2-1, with D possibly being TRBD2 (6 bases). Looked up from germline, CDR1 is LNHDA and CDR2 is SQIVND (reference sequence). The CDR3 spans 13 residues. Trimming took 7 bases from V and 5 from J, leaving 12 bases between them. The CDR3 is CASTRLENNEQFF. CDR3 nucleotide sequence: TGTGCCAGTACCCGACTAGAGAACAATGAGCAGTTCTTC.

The chain has TRBV6-5 and TRBJ1-2; 8 bases align to TRBD1. Germline V lookup: CDR1 MNHEY, CDR2 SVGAGI. This CDR3 has 13 amino acids. The junction had 5 bases not matched to a gene; V was cut back by 5 bases and J by 6 bases. CDR3 residues: CASSETGGNGYTF. The CDR3, as DNA: TGTGCCAGCAGTGAAACAGGGGGAAATGGCTACACCTTC.

This clone was recorded a few times. The chain couples TRBV10-2 to TRBJ1-1; D is perhaps TRBD1 (6 bases). The CDR3 sequence is 13 residues long. Germline CDR1 WSHSY, CDR2 SAAADI. The V end lost 5 bases, the J end lost 9 bases, and 16 bases lay between the germline ends. The CDR3 DNA follows: TGCGCCAGCAGTACGACAGGTGGCGCGAAAGCTTTCTTT. It specifies CASSTTGGAKAFF.

The rearrangement uses TRBV6-5 and TRBJ1-1; D not certain. Trimming stripped 8 bases from V and 0 bases from J, with 13 bases between. Germline V gene sequence: CDR1 MNHEY, CDR2 SVGAGI. This CDR3 contains 14 residues. CDR3 protein: CASGEFGLNTEAFF. The CDR3 bases are TGTGCCAGCGGCGAATTTGGGCTGAACACTGAAGCTTTCTTT.

In this sample, this clone turned up a few times. This chain links TRBV11-2 with TRBJ2-7; a possible D gene is TRBD2 (7 bases). The CDR3 contains 16 residues. Per the germline V gene, CDR1 is SGHAT and CDR2 is FQNNGV. V dropped 10 bases and J dropped 5 bases, with 27 bases sitting between them. The CDR3 sequence is CAINRRYLGGGDEQYF. The CDR3 nucleotides read TGTGCCATCAACCGACGATACCTGGGAGGGGGTGACGAGCAGTACTTC.

This clone has just a few counts. The genes are TRBV28 and TRBJ1-5; weak D call: TRBD1 (6 bases). CDR1 and CDR2 (germline): MDHEN, SYDVKM. The length of the CDR3 is 15 residues. Trimming took off 5 bases at V and 2 bases at J, with 13 bases between the two ends. The chain's CDR3 is CASSTGGQGNQPQHF. CDR3 DNA sequence: TGTGCCAGCAGTACCGGGGGGCAGGGCAATCAGCCCCAGCATTTT.

This clone showed up just a few times. With a far larger clone one base away, a read error is the likely cause. The rearrangement links TRBV11-1 to TRBJ2-1; TRBD2 is a possible D gene (5 bases). Between the trimmed V and J ends, which lost 7 bases and 9 bases, there was a span of 7 bases. The CDR3 totals 10 residues. The germline gives CDR1 SGHAT, CDR2 FQDESV (reference sequence). The DNA for the CDR3 is TGTGCCAGCACGGGGTGTGAGCAGTTCTTC. Amino acids: CASTGCEQFF.

V and J are TRBV6-1 and TRBJ1-4; D not resolved. The germline gives CDR1 MNHNS, CDR2 SASEGT. V lost 8 bases, J lost 5 bases, and 12 bases lay in between. This CDR3 is built from 13 residues. CDR3 nucleotides: TGTGCCAGCTCGCCACAGTCGAATGAAAAACTGTTTTTT. This codes for CASSPQSNEKLFF.

The rearrangement uses TRBV5-4 and TRBJ1-1; TRBD1 might be the D (5 bases). CDR3 length equals 13 residues. Per the germline V gene, CDR1 is SGHNT and CDR2 is YYREEE (reference sequence). V gave up 3 bases and J gave up 1 base, with 7 bases separating them. The CDR3 sequence is CASSSGQNTEAFF. CDR3 sequence (DNA): TGTGCCAGCAGCTCCGGACAGAACACTGAAGCTTTCTTT.

The V gene is TRBV18, the J gene TRBJ2-2; D possibly corresponds to TRBD2 (6 bases). The germline gives CDR1 KGHSH, CDR2 LQKENI. Trimming shortened V by 4 bases and J by 4 bases, and 10 bases separated the two germline ends. There are 14 residues in the CDR3. The CDR3 region is CASSRDSGTGELFF. The CDR3 DNA reads TGTGCCAGCTCACGGGACTCCGGCACCGGGGAGCTGTTTTTT.

On this clone: The identical CDR3 is also encoded by other nucleotide sequences in the sample. V and J are TRBV27 and TRBJ2-7, with a weak D call TRBD1 (6 bases). Deletions cut 5 bases from V and 2 bases from J, with 10 bases between. Germline CDR1 reads MNHEY; CDR2 reads SMNVEV (reference sequence). The CDR3 has 13 amino acids. CDR3 amino acids: CASSLGQTYEQYF. In nucleotides, the CDR3 is TGTGCCAGCAGTCTGGGACAAACCTACGAGCAGTACTTC.

V usage is TRBV10-3 and J usage is TRBJ2-7; 9 bases match TRBD1. There are 14 residues in the CDR3. Germline CDR1 and CDR2: ENHRY and SYGVKD. Trimming took 6 bases from V and 5 from J; bases not matched to a gene: 8. The DNA of the CDR3 is TGTGCCATCAGCCCCGGGACAGGGCCCCACGAGCAGTACTTC. Protein product: CAISPGTGPHEQYF.

V is TRBV11-3 and J is TRBJ2-7, with a possible D match to TRBD1 (6 bases). The CDR3 is 14 residues long. Germline CDR1 and CDR2: SGHNT and YENEEA. Trimming took off 4 bases at V and 6 bases at J, with 16 bases between the two ends. CDR3 sequence: CASSSPITGREQYF. For the CDR3, the DNA is TGTGCCAGCAGCTCGCCGATTACAGGGCGCGAGCAGTACTTC.

V and J are TRBV5-5 and TRBJ2-5, with D possibly being TRBD2 (6 bases). Germline CDR1 and CDR2: SGHKS and YYEKEE (reference sequence). Trimming took 4 bases from V and 9 from J, leaving 16 bases between them. The CDR3 spans 13 residues. The CDR3 is CASSESSGRAQYF. CDR3 coding DNA: TGTGCCAGCAGCGAAAGTAGCGGCCGAGCCCAGTACTTC. Supplemented by reference TRBV5-5 and TRBJ2-5, the full variable domain reads DAGVTQSPTHLIKTRGQQVTLRCSPISGHKSVSWYQQVLGQGPQFIFQYYEKEERGRGNFPDRFSARQFPNYSSELNVNALLLGDSALYLCASSESSGRAQYFGPGTRLLVL.

The chain has TRBV6-1 and TRBJ2-7, with a weak D call TRBD2 (6 bases). The V gene lost 7 bases and the J gene lost 5 bases, with 12 bases spanning the gap. This CDR3 spans 12 amino acids. CDR1 is MNHNS and CDR2 is SASEGT in the germline V gene. CDR3 loop: CASIGSPNEQYF. DNA of the CDR3: TGTGCCAGCATCGGGAGTCCCAACGAGCAGTACTTC.

This clone appeared once. V and J are TRBV20-1 and TRBJ2-1; D is uncertain. The CDR3 loop spans 11 amino acids. Germline-derived CDR1 and CDR2 are DFQATT and SNEGSKA (reference sequence). Trimming removed 5 bases from V and 9 bases from J, with 11 bases in between. This CDR3 is CSAPTFGEQFF. The CDR3 DNA follows: TGCAGTGCTCCCACATTTGGTGAGCAGTTCTTC.